This T cell receptor (beta chain) was sequenced during a study of CD8 T cells in Susac syndrome. CDR3 length: 13 amino acids. The ends were cut back, 4 bases at V and 1 base at J, with 10 bases in the middle. Germline V gene sequence: CDR1 GTSNPN, CDR2 SVGIG (reference sequence). This clonotype was counted once. cDNA came from 0.5 to 1 ug RNA primed by random hexamers. An immunoSEQ multiplex PCR generated amplified TCR beta CDR3 products spanning 54 Vbeta and 13 Jbeta. Via MiXCR, TCRdb re-called the immunoSEQ multiplex PCR reads, giving one row per CDR3 protein. The table lists about 150,000 distinct CDR3 sequences, 85% to 95% of them singletons, with around 0.11% in the top ten.

The sequenced material came from CD4+ T cells from PBMCs. The chain uses TRBV30 and TRBJ1-1; TRBD1 might be the D (6 bases). The TCR sequence derives from a human donor with multiple sclerosis. CDR3 sequence reads: CAWNGQTNTEAFF. The DNA for the CDR3 is TGTGCCTGGAATGGACAGACGAACACTGAAGCTTTCTTT. The full variable domain, rest sourced from reference TRBV30 and TRBJ1-1, is SQTIHQWPATLVQPVGSPLSLECTVEGTSNPNLYWYRQAAGRGLQLLFYSVGIGQISSEVPQNLSASRPQDRQFILSSKKLLLSDSGFYLCAWNGQTNTEAFFGQGTRLTVV.